The rows below give T cell receptor beta chains drawn from one sample of a study of blood T cell repertoires in COVID-19. Some clones are missing from TCRdb's copy, which holds only in-frame ones; the method was immunoSEQ multiplex PCR. The data show hundreds of thousands of clones, about nine tenths seen once. Sequencing used peripheral blood. These receptors were collected from a woman aged 70 to 79 with COVID-19, enrolled during active disease. The CDR3 runs from the conserved cysteine through the conserved F or W.

>TRBV7-2|TRBJ1-1
CASSSHRQGEAFF
>TRBV7-9|TRBJ2-3
CASSQTGAPPDTQYF
>TRBV5-1|TRBJ1-5
CASSTRGGNQPQHF
>TRBV4-1|TRBJ2-5
CASSQTSGGEETQYF
>TRBV5-1|TRBJ2-3
CASSLAGGTDTQYF
>TRBV11-1|TRBJ2-7
CASSSDTGGYYEQYF
>TRBV7-2|TRBJ1-1
CASSLDITLNTEAFF
>TRBV19|TRBJ1-2
CASSPGGQNYGYTF
>TRBV30|TRBJ1-2
CAWSEQANYGYTF
>TRBV10-3|TRBJ2-1
CAISERDRGLNEQFF
>TRBV5-1|TRBJ2-5
CASSSSPGLKETQYF
>TRBV21-1|TRBJ1-6
CASSTLQGALNSPLHF
>TRBV5-1|TRBJ2-7
CASSLGFLPGGYEQYF
>TRBV6-5|TRBJ1-2
CASSLGGGYGYTF
>TRBV2|TRBJ1-5
CASSEFPYSNQPQHF
>TRBV28|TRBJ1-2
CASSSRWGEYGYTF
>TRBV6-2/TRBV6-3|TRBJ2-7
CASSYISGGLWEQYF
>TRBV5-4|TRBJ1-4
CASSLIEGEKLFF
>TRBV5-1|TRBJ1-2
CASSFNQVSYGYTF
>TRBV6-2/TRBV6-3|TRBJ1-4
CASSYGSGFATNEKLFF
>TRBV15|TRBJ1-4
CATSRQGAGEKLFF
>TRBV19|TRBJ2-7
CASSTGRGVDEQYF
>TRBV5-1|TRBJ1-4
CASSTPGQGEPNEKLFF